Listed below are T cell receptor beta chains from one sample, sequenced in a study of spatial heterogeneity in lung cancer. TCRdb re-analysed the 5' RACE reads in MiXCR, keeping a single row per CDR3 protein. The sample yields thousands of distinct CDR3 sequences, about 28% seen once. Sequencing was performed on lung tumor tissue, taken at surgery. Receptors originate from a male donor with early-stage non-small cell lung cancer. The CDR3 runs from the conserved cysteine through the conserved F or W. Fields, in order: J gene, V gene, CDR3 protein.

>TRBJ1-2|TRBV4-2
CASSQPQGAYGYTF
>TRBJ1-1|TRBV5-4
CASSLYGGPGDEAFF
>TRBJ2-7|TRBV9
CASSVRGDPPSEQYF
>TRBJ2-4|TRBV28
CASNRGGNIQYF
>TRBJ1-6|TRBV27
CASSFVGNSPLHF
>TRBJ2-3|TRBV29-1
CSVALRADTQYF
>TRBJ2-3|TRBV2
CAGAGPEGDTQYF
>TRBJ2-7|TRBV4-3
CASSQGRTTTYEQYF
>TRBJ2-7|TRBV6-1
CASGLSSSYEQYF
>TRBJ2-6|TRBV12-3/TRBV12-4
CASRGLTGVFSGANVLTF